Reported below is one TCR beta chain. Germline-derived CDR1 and CDR2 are DFQATT and SNEGSKA (reference sequence). The CDR3 consists of 16 residues. V lost 3 bases to trimming and J lost 4 bases; unmatched junction nucleotides: 15. In TCRdb, the 5' RACE reads were re-called with MiXCR into one record per CDR3 protein. The sample holds about 360,000 distinct CDR3 sequences, 20% to 25% seen once. This entry is derived from a study of CD8 T cells in ankylosing spondylitis. The TCR originated in a male donor with ankylosing spondylitis or in good health (not recorded which). The V and J genes are TRBV20-1 and TRBJ2-7; the match to TRBD2 covers 7 bases. Sequencing used blood, either unsorted or a sorted T cell fraction (not recorded which). CDR3 nucleotide sequence: TGCAGTGCTAGCCAGGGAGGGACCCGGCTAGAGTACGAGCAGTACTTC. This gives the protein CSASQGGTRLEYEQYF.